This T cell receptor beta chain is from a study of spatial heterogeneity in lung cancer. The study tagged each TCR cDNA molecule with a unique molecular identifier. TCRdb re-derived calls from the 5' RACE reads in MiXCR, one entry per CDR3 protein. This table holds fewer than 60,000 distinct CDR3 sequences, 7.4% found once. Study outcomes and limitations: Resection blood, more than follow-up blood, showed ubiquitous expanded tumor TCRs.

Germline V gives CDR1 KGHSH, CDR2 LQKENI. The CDR3 is made up of 15 amino acids. V lost 3 bases and J 4 bases, leaving 15 bases between the germline ends. This clonotype has ten or more counts. What it binds is unknown. Noted time point: blood at routine non-recurrence follow-up after resection. No cell sorting; template was whole RNA from tumor, lung tissue or PBMC. The rearrangement uses TRBV18 and TRBJ1-1; D is possibly TRBD1 (5 bases). The sample consisted of PBMCs, taken at follow-up. This TCR was recovered from a female donor with early-stage non-small cell lung cancer. The CDR3 loop reads CASSPPPGGSTEAFF. CDR3 coding DNA: TGTGCCAGCTCACCCCCGCCGGGGGGGTCCACTGAAGCTTTCTTT.